These 24 T cell receptor beta chains came from one sample sequenced in a study of beta chain features in type 1 diabetes. Regarding the study as a whole: When Type 1 diabetes patients were examined, their TCRB CDR3s proved moderately but significantly shorter in all four CD4+ subsets.

The whole isolated RNA underwent reverse transcription, so sequencing captured expressed TCRB transcripts. This table comes from immunoSEQ multiplex PCR, and its TCRdb copy is limited to in-frame clones, with some not included. The sample includes roughly 250,000 clones, around 20% of them seen just once. Their specific antigens are unknown. What was sequenced was naive CD4+ T cells from blood. These receptors all stem from a middle-aged woman with type 1 diabetes.

The genes are TRBV27 and TRBJ2-5; 13 bases map to TRBD2. The J segment lost 5 bases and the V segment lost 6 bases, leaving 6 bases of the junction unmatched. There are 15 residues in the CDR3. The germline CDR1 and CDR2 sequences are MNHEY and SMNVEV (reference sequence). This CDR3 is CASRGTSGTIETQYF. CDR3 nucleotides: TGTGCCAGCAGAGGGACTAGCGGGACCATCGAGACCCAGTACTTC.

This clone was found once. The gene calls are TRBV16 and TRBJ1-2, with 7 bases lining up with TRBD1. CDR3 size: 13 residues. CDR1 is KGHSY and CDR2 is FQNENV in the germline V gene. With V trimmed by 8 bases and J by 8 bases, 11 bases remained unmatched. The CDR3 region is CASEGHLRGGYTF. The CDR3 coding sequence is TGTGCCAGCGAGGGACACCTCAGGGGGGGCTACACCTTC.

The V call is TRBV18, the J call TRBJ2-5, with D hard to call. Germline-derived CDR1 and CDR2 are KGHSH and LQKENI. The CDR3 sequence is 15 residues long. The V end lost 0 bases, the J end lost 1 base, and 9 bases lay between the germline ends. The CDR3 DNA sequence: TGTGCCAGCTCACCACCCCTCTACAGCCAAGAGACCCAGTACTTC. Translated, it gives CASSPPLYSQETQYF.

The sample holds a few counts of this clone. The V and J genes are TRBV7-2 and TRBJ1-1; D is unresolved. CDR1 is SGHTA and CDR2 is FQGNSA in the germline V gene. V was trimmed by 4 bases and J by 1 base, leaving 10 bases between them. This CDR3 is 14 amino acids long. The CDR3 loop is CASSSRRPNTEAFF. The CDR3 DNA follows: TGTGCCAGCAGCTCAAGGCGGCCGAACACTGAAGCTTTCTTT.

On this clone: The same CDR3 arises from other DNA sequences in this sample as well. This sequence joins TRBV4-3 and TRBJ2-7, with TRBD1 matching over 7 bases. This CDR3 contains 14 residues. V shed 0 bases and J 2 bases; nucleotides not matched to a gene: 1. Germline loops: CDR1 LGHNA, CDR2 YSLEER. CDR3 sequence reads: CASSQETGTYEQYF. The CDR3 bases are TGCGCCAGCAGCCAAGAGACAGGGACCTACGAGCAGTACTTC.

The DNA for the CDR3 is TGCGCCAGCAGCCAAGTCGACGGGAGGGGCTACGAGCAGTACTTC. Amino acids: CASSQVDGRGYEQYF. This chain joins TRBV4-3 and TRBJ2-7; 8 bases are a match to TRBD2. Germline CDR1 is LGHNA and CDR2 is YSLEER. With V trimmed by 1 base and J by 3 bases, 5 bases remained unmatched. The CDR3 runs to 15 residues.

There are a few counts of this clone. This sequence joins TRBV28 and TRBJ2-6; 7 positions match TRBD2. The V gene end was trimmed by 3 bases and the J gene end by 1 base; junction bases not matched to a gene: 3. Germline assignment: CDR1 MDHEN and CDR2 SYDVKM. This CDR3 spans 16 amino acids. The CDR3 spells CASSLGRGSGANVLTF. The CDR3 region has the DNA TGTGCCAGCAGTTTGGGGCGGGGGTCTGGGGCCAACGTCCTGACTTTC.

The chain has TRBV6-5 and TRBJ2-5; possibly TRBD1 for D (5 bases). This CDR3 is built from 16 residues. Germline-derived CDR1 and CDR2 are MNHEY and SVGAGI. V was trimmed by 0 bases and J by 5 bases, leaving 16 bases between them. CDR3 sequence (DNA): TGTGCCAGCAGTTACTCCCAGGGCAGGGCCGGCGAGACCCAGTACTTC. As protein: CASSYSQGRAGETQYF.

The V call is TRBV15, the J call TRBJ1-1; maybe TRBD1 (5 bases). The length of the CDR3 is 15 residues. From germline, CDR1 is LNHNV and CDR2 YYDKDF (reference sequence). V lost 3 bases and J lost 1, with 12 bases in between. The CDR3 nucleotides are TGTGCCACCAGCAGTCGACAGAGATCGAACACTGAAGCTTTCTTT. Its translation is CATSSRQRSNTEAFF.

V is TRBV19 and J is TRBJ1-5; D might be TRBD1 (5 bases). V was trimmed by 4 bases and J by 0 bases, leaving 7 bases between them. Germline assignment: CDR1 LNHDA and CDR2 SQIVND (reference sequence). CDR3 length: 14 amino acids. CDR3 in DNA: TGTGCCAGTAGTAAGACAGATAGCAATCAGCCCCAGCATTTT. Encoded protein: CASSKTDSNQPQHF.

This chain links TRBV28 with TRBJ1-1; a possible D gene is TRBD1 (5 bases). Per the germline V gene, CDR1 is MDHEN and CDR2 is SYDVKM. The CDR3 totals 14 residues. V shed 4 bases and J shed 1 base, with 10 bases lying between them. Here the CDR3 reads CASSSGTANTEAFF. The DNA of the CDR3 is TGTGCCAGCAGTTCCGGGACTGCGAACACTGAAGCTTTCTTT.

This sequence joins TRBV9 and TRBJ2-3; D is perhaps TRBD2 (5 bases). Germline CDR1 SGDLS, CDR2 YYNGEE. This CDR3 has 14 amino acids. Trimming cost V 6 bases and J 6 bases, with 17 bases left between them. The CDR3 DNA follows: TGTGCCAGCACCAGGACTTCCTCATGGGATACGCAGTATTTT. This gives the protein CASTRTSSWDTQYF.

This clone has just a few counts. The chain carries TRBV4-2 and TRBJ2-1, with 7 bases matching TRBD1. Germline V gene sequence: CDR1 LGHNA, CDR2 YNFKEQ. Losses at the gene ends were 1 base for V and 10 bases for J; bases not matched to a gene: 7. CDR3 size: 14 residues. For the CDR3, the DNA is TGTGCCAGCAGCCAAGGACAGGGCCCCCAAGAGCAGTTCTTC. Protein: CASSQGQGPQEQFF.

A single count supports this clone. The chain uses TRBV30 and TRBJ1-5; a possible D gene is TRBD1 (6 bases). The CDR3 contains 15 residues. The germline gives CDR1 GTSNPN, CDR2 SVGIG (reference sequence). Deletions cut 0 bases from V and 5 bases from J, with 14 bases between. CDR3 sequence: CAWSVAAGVHQPQHF. The CDR3 region has the DNA TGTGCCTGGAGTGTTGCGGCAGGGGTCCATCAGCCCCAGCATTTT.

The chain uses TRBV28 and TRBJ2-5; TRBD1 matches 9 bases. J gave up 5 bases and V 3 bases, and 13 bases lay outside the gene matches. This CDR3 comprises 17 residues. Germline lookup yields CDR1 MDHEN and CDR2 SYDVKM. The CDR3 bases are TGTGCCAGCAGTTTCCCTACAGGGGGCTCCGGTGGGGAGACCCAGTACTTC. As protein: CASSFPTGGSGGETQYF. The variable domain in full, completed from reference TRBV28 and TRBJ2-5, reads DVKVTQSSRYLVKRTGEKVFLECVQDMDHENMFWYRQDPGLGLRLIYFSYDVKMKEKGDIPEGYSVSREKKERFSLILESASTNQTSMYLCASSFPTGGSGGETQYFGPGTRLLVL.

The chain links TRBV7-8 to TRBJ2-7; TRBD2 matches at 7 bases. The ends lost 1 base at V and 2 bases at J; junction bases unmatched: 8. The length of the CDR3 is 16 residues. Germline V gene data show CDR1 as SGHVS and CDR2 as FQNEAQ. CDR3 loop: CASSLVGGVWAYEQYF. Here the CDR3 DNA reads TGTGCCAGCAGCTTAGTGGGGGGGGTTTGGGCCTACGAGCAGTACTTC.

This clone was found a few times. This sequence joins TRBV4-1 and TRBJ2-3, with TRBD2 matching over 12 bases. J lost 2 bases, V lost 4 bases, and 7 bases had no gene match. The CDR3 loop spans 17 amino acids. Germline CDR1 and CDR2: MGHRA and YSYEKL. The CDR3 here is CASSRLGLAGLTDTQYF. CDR3 DNA: TGCGCCAGCAGCCGATTAGGACTAGCGGGACTCACAGATACGCAGTATTTT.

There are a few counts of this clone. V usage is TRBV28 and J usage is TRBJ2-7, with TRBD1 identical over 9 bases. There are 15 residues in the CDR3. The V and J ends lost 7 bases and 2 bases, in that order; junction bases with no gene match: 9. Germline CDR1 reads MDHEN; CDR2 reads SYDVKM. As DNA, the CDR3 is TGTGCCAGCACTACCCCCAGACAGGGGGCCTACGAGCAGTACTTC. Protein: CASTTPRQGAYEQYF.

The chain recombines TRBV7-3 with TRBJ1-1; no firm D call. Germline V gene data show CDR1 as SGHTA and CDR2 as FQGTGA. Trimming stripped 4 bases from V and 2 bases from J, with 8 bases between. The CDR3 spans 13 residues. The CDR3 DNA sequence: TGTGCCAGCAGCTCCCTCCCTAACACTGAAGCTTTCTTT. Its protein product is CASSSLPNTEAFF.

A few counts support this clone. The chain combines TRBV7-9 with TRBJ1-5; tentatively, D is TRBD1 (6 bases). V lost 5 bases and J lost 4, with 12 bases in between. The germline V gene has CDR1 SEHNR and CDR2 FQNEAQ (reference sequence). The CDR3 is 14 amino acids. DNA of the CDR3: TGTGCCAGCAGCATAGGGGGGGAGAATCAGCCCCAGCATTTT. This codes for CASSIGGENQPQHF.

This clone was seen a few times. V gene TRBV6-1 combines with J gene TRBJ1-1; 8 nucleotides align to TRBD1. The CDR3 runs 13 residues. Germline CDR1 and CDR2: MNHNS and SASEGT. Losses at the gene ends were 9 bases for V and 1 base for J; bases not matched to a gene: 4. The CDR3 loop is CASLGQGNTEAFF. The CDR3 bases are TGTGCCAGTCTAGGACAGGGGAACACTGAAGCTTTCTTT.

The chain is built from TRBV30 and TRBJ1-1; 7 bases map to TRBD1. The germline CDR1 and CDR2 sequences are GTSNPN and SVGIG (reference sequence). There are 15 residues in the CDR3. V shed 2 bases, J shed 1 base, and the junction held 7 bases outside the gene matches. The CDR3 sequence is CAWSSQNRGNTEAFF. The CDR3 DNA sequence: TGTGCCTGGAGTTCTCAGAACAGGGGGAACACTGAAGCTTTCTTT.

This clone was detected a few times. V and J are TRBV7-9 and TRBJ1-5; 8 bases are shared with TRBD1. The CDR3 consists of 14 residues. Germline values: CDR1 SEHNR, CDR2 FQNEAQ (reference sequence). J was trimmed by 7 bases and V by 3 bases; bases with no gene match: 5. In DNA form, the CDR3 reads TGTGCCAGCAGCTTCGGACAGGGTAAGCAGCCCCAGCATTTT. Protein product: CASSFGQGKQPQHF.

The chain recombines TRBV6-5 with TRBJ1-4, with TRBD1 matching 10 bases. Trimming at V came to 11 bases and at J to 8 bases, leaving 11 bases not matched to a gene. CDR3 length equals 14 residues. The germline gives CDR1 MNHEY, CDR2 SVGAGI. CDR3 in DNA: TGTGCCTCCAAAAGGGGGACAGGGGTAGAAAAACTGTTTTTT. Its translation is CASKRGTGVEKLFF.